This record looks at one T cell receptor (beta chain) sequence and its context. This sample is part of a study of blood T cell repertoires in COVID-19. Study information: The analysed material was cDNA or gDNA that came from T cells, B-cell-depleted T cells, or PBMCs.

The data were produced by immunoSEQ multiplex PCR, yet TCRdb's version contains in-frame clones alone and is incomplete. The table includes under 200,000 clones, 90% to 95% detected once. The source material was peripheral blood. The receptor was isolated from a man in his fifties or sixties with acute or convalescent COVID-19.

Here the CDR3 reads CASSPRTGSGNTIYF. DNA for the CDR3: TGTGCCAGCAGTCCTAGGACAGGCTCTGGAAACACCATATATTTT. The rearrangement links TRBV7-8 to TRBJ1-3; 7 bases are shared with TRBD1. Germline CDR1 is SGHVS and CDR2 is FQNEAQ. The J segment lost 0 bases and the V segment lost 6 bases, leaving 5 bases of the junction unmatched. This CDR3 is built from 15 residues. Full variable domain (missing parts from reference TRBV7-8 and TRBJ1-3): GAGVSQSPRYKVAKRGQDVALRCDPISGHVSLFWYQQALGQGPEFLTYFQNEAQLDKSGLPSDRFFAERPEGSVSTLKIQRTQQEDSAVYLCASSPRTGSGNTIYFGEGSWLTVV.